The 21 T cell receptor beta chains listed next were all sequenced from one sample in a study of cytomegalovirus exposure and HLA in healthy donors. Amplification used 60 Vbeta primers and 13 Jbeta primers. The method was immunoSEQ multiplex PCR; TCRdb's version includes in-frame clones alone and lacks a portion of them. The sample holds some 150,000 clones; 76% are singletons and the top ten take about 0.8%. The source material was PBMCs. All receptors derive from a female donor in good health and CMV-seronegative.

V and J are TRBV2 and TRBJ2-1; 9 bases fit TRBD2. This CDR3 comprises 15 residues. CDR1 and CDR2 from the germline V gene are SNHLY and FYNNEI. The ends lost 4 bases at V and 4 bases at J; junction bases unmatched: 5. CDR3 loop: CASSASSGEYNEQFF. The CDR3 region has the DNA TGTGCCAGCAGTGCATCTAGCGGGGAATACAATGAGCAGTTCTTC.

This chain joins TRBV19 and TRBJ2-7; 9 nucleotides agree with TRBD2. The CDR3 is 16 amino acids. CDR1 and CDR2 from the germline V gene are LNHDA and SQIVND (reference sequence). Trimming took 5 bases from V and 3 from J; bases not matched to a gene: 11. The CDR3: CASSSSRGGARYEQYF. CDR3 nucleotide sequence: TGTGCCAGTAGTTCTTCCCGCGGGGGGGCCCGCTACGAGCAGTACTTC.

In regard to this clone: One end of the junction does not line up with germline, which may come from a read error. The V gene is TRBV7-3, the J gene TRBJ2-6, with D perhaps matching TRBD1 (6 bases). The CDR3 is 12 amino acids. Germline V gene sequence: CDR1 SGHTA, CDR2 FQGTGA. CDR3 amino acids: CASGAGANGLTF. The CDR3 coding sequence is TGTGCCAGCGGGGCAGGGGCCAACGGCCTGACTTTC.

The chain uses TRBV11-2 and TRBJ2-3; possible D gene TRBD2, 5 bases. This CDR3 is built from 12 residues. The V end lost 5 bases, the J end lost 4 bases, and 7 bases lay between the germline ends. CDR1 is SGHAT, CDR2 FQNNGV, per germline. In DNA form, the CDR3 reads TGTGCCAGCAGCCCCGGGGCAGATACGCAGTATTTT. Translation gives CASSPGADTQYF. The whole variable domain, remainder taken from reference TRBV11-2 and TRBJ2-3, is EAGVAQSPRYKIIEKRQSVAFWCNPISGHATLYWYQQILGQGPKLLIQFQNNGVVDDSQLPKDRFSAERLKGVDSTLKIQPAKLEDSAVYLCASSPGADTQYFGPGTRLTVL.

This chain uses TRBV30 with TRBJ2-7; maybe TRBD2 (5 bases). Deletions cut 0 bases from V and 6 bases from J, with 9 bases between. CDR3 length: 12 amino acids. Germline V gene data show CDR1 as GTSNPN and CDR2 as SVGIG (reference sequence). The CDR3 DNA reads as TGTGCCTGGAGTGTAGTCCGGGGCGAGCAGTACTTC. Translated, it gives CAWSVVRGEQYF.

The chain uses TRBV7-9 and TRBJ1-5; D may be TRBD1 (6 bases). Germline V lookup: CDR1 SEHNR, CDR2 FQNEAQ (reference sequence). CDR3 size: 17 residues. V was clipped by 5 bases and J by 6 bases, with 23 bases between them. CDR3 residues: CASSPAGAGGAVQPQHF. In nucleotides, the CDR3 is TGTGCCAGCAGCCCTGCCGGGGCCGGGGGGGCCGTTCAGCCCCAGCATTTT.

This chain joins TRBV9 and TRBJ2-3; 8 bases map to TRBD2. The CDR3 length is 15 residues. Unmatched junction bases numbered 6, after V lost 0 bases and J lost 6 bases. Germline V gene sequence: CDR1 SGDLS, CDR2 YYNGEE. CDR3 sequence reads: CASSVAGGGWDTQYF. CDR3 bases: TGTGCCAGCAGCGTAGCGGGCGGGGGGTGGGATACGCAGTATTTT.

For this clone: Relative to the germline gene, one junction end is altered; a read error may explain this. The chain recombines TRBV7-9 with TRBJ2-3, with 8 nucleotides matching TRBD2. CDR1 is SEHNR, CDR2 FQNEAQ, per germline (reference sequence). The CDR3 extends over 17 amino acids. The CDR3 spells CASSLRGGTTSTDAQYF. The CDR3 region has the DNA TGTGCCAGCAGTCTCCGGGGGGGGACCACTAGCACAGATGCGCAGTATTTT. The whole variable domain, filled in from reference TRBV7-9 and TRBJ2-3, reads DTGVSQNPRHKITKRGQNVTFRCDPISEHNRLYWYRQTLGQGPEFLTYFQNEAQLEKSRLLSDRFSAERPKGSFSTLEIQRTEQGDSAMYLCASSLRGGTTSTDAQYFGPGTRLTVL.

This chain joins TRBV7-9 and TRBJ1-5; D gene uncertain. Germline CDR1 reads SEHNR; CDR2 reads FQNEAQ (reference sequence). The CDR3 contains 14 residues. Trimming took off 1 base at V and 6 bases at J, with 10 bases between the two ends. CDR3 region: CASSLDTGGQPQHF. The CDR3 nucleotides are TGTGCCAGCAGCTTAGACACTGGAGGTCAGCCCCAGCATTTT.

The chain employs TRBV27 and TRBJ2-1; 10 nucleotides line up with TRBD2. Trimming at V came to 4 bases and at J to 1 base, leaving 7 bases not matched to a gene. Germline lookup yields CDR1 MNHEY and CDR2 SMNVEV (reference sequence). The CDR3 spans 17 residues. DNA for the CDR3: TGTGCCAGCAGTTATAAGGGACTAGCGTTTTCCTACAATGAGCAGTTCTTC. It codes for CASSYKGLAFSYNEQFF.

The chain links TRBV10-1 to TRBJ2-5; TRBD2 might be the D (5 bases). This CDR3 has 11 residues. V gave up 8 bases and J gave up 5 bases, with 9 bases separating them. The germline CDR1 and CDR2 sequences are WNHNN and SYGVQD (reference sequence). The CDR3 DNA reads TGCGCCAGCGGGGAGAAGGAGACCCAGTACTTC. It translates to CASGEKETQYF.

The chain carries TRBV15 and TRBJ1-5, with 8 bases aligning to TRBD1. This CDR3 contains 14 residues. Germline V gives CDR1 LNHNV, CDR2 YYDKDF (reference sequence). V dropped 0 bases and J dropped 15; count of bases not matched to a gene: 10. The CDR3 coding sequence is TGTGCCACCAGCAGAGACAGGGGGCGCTTCCGAAGGCATTTT. This translates into CATSRDRGRFRRHF.

The rearrangement joins TRBV28 to TRBJ2-7; perhaps TRBD2 as D (6 bases). Per germline, CDR1 MDHEN and CDR2 SYDVKM. The ends were cut back, 5 bases at V and 0 bases at J, with 14 bases in the middle. CDR3 length: 15 residues. CDR3 residues: CASSPPGLSSYEQYF. In DNA form, the CDR3 reads TGTGCCAGCAGTCCGCCGGGACTTTCCTCCTACGAGCAGTACTTC. The full variable domain, in which reference TRBV28 and TRBJ2-7 provide the parts outside the CDR3, is DVKVTQSSRYLVKRTGEKVFLECVQDMDHENMFWYRQDPGLGLRLIYFSYDVKMKEKGDIPEGYSVSREKKERFSLILESASTNQTSMYLCASSPPGLSSYEQYFGPGTRLTVT.

The chain joins TRBV30 to TRBJ1-5; a weak D match, TRBD1 (5 bases). The CDR3 loop spans 13 amino acids. Germline V CDR1 and CDR2: GTSNPN, SVGIG (reference sequence). Trimming took 3 bases from V and 11 from J, leaving 17 bases between them. The CDR3 DNA reads as TGTGCCTGGAGCCCCCAACCGGGGGAGGCCCAGCATTTT. Residues: CAWSPQPGEAQHF.

The CDR3 sequence: CSVTGTPSYEQYF. The CDR3 DNA reads TGCAGCGTAACAGGGACCCCTTCCTACGAGCAGTACTTC. The V and J genes are TRBV29-1 and TRBJ2-5; maybe TRBD1 (6 bases). TRBJ2-7 matches the DNA end more closely, so the J call is doubtful. The germline CDR1 and CDR2 sequences are SQVTM and ANQGSEA. The CDR3 loop spans 13 amino acids.

J is TRBJ2-7 and V is TRBV7-2; 8 bases agree with TRBD2. J gave up 0 bases and V 5 bases, and 6 bases lay outside the gene matches. Germline CDR1 is SGHTA and CDR2 is FQGNSA. The CDR3 spans 15 residues. DNA of the CDR3: TGTGCCAGCAGCCGGGGGGGAAACCCCTCCTACGAGCAGTACTTC. This gives the protein CASSRGGNPSYEQYF.

The rearrangement links TRBV30 to TRBJ1-1, with D maybe TRBD1 (6 bases). The germline V gene encodes CDR1 GTSNPN and CDR2 SVGIG (reference sequence). V was shortened by 3 bases and J by 1 base, with 18 bases between the two germline ends. The CDR3 extends over 16 amino acids. The CDR3 nucleotides are TGTGCCTGGAGATCCACAACCGGGACACCGAACACTGAAGCTTTCTTT. Translated: CAWRSTTGTPNTEAFF.

The chain is built from TRBV28 and TRBJ2-6; 8 bases match TRBD1. Trimming cost V 10 bases and J 0 bases; bases outside gene matches: 5. Germline assignment: CDR1 MDHEN and CDR2 SYDVKM. The CDR3 is made up of 15 amino acids. The CDR3 reads CATQGAGSGANVLTF. The CDR3 DNA follows: TGTGCCACTCAGGGGGCCGGCTCTGGGGCCAACGTCCTGACTTTC.

Worth noting for this clone: Mismatch with germline at one junction end may stem from a read error. The chain joins TRBV7-9 to TRBJ1-5; D gene ambiguous. The CDR3 consists of 15 residues. CDR1 is SEHNR and CDR2 is FQNEAQ in the germline V gene (reference sequence). CDR3 sequence reads: CSSSPHEGSGQPQHF. Here the CDR3 DNA reads TGTTCCAGCAGCCCCCATGAGGGCAGCGGGCAGCCCCAGCATTTT.

The gene calls are TRBV27 and TRBJ1-3; 7 nucleotides match TRBD1. Germline V gives CDR1 MNHEY, CDR2 SMNVEV (reference sequence). The length of the CDR3 is 16 residues. The ends lost 5 bases at V and 0 bases at J; junction bases unmatched: 7. The CDR3, as DNA: TGTGCCAGCAGTATGAGGGGGCGAACCTCTGGAAACACCATATATTTT. It translates to CASSMRGRTSGNTIYF.

The CDR3 nucleotides read TGTGCCAGCAGCTTGCGTCCGGGAATGAACACTGAAGCTTTCTTT. This gives the protein CASSLRPGMNTEAFF. The chain is built from TRBV5-4 and TRBJ1-1; no clear D gene. Germline V gene lookup returns CDR1 SGHNT and CDR2 YYREEE (reference sequence). CDR3 length equals 15 residues. Trimming took off 1 base at V and 0 bases at J, with 10 bases between the two ends.